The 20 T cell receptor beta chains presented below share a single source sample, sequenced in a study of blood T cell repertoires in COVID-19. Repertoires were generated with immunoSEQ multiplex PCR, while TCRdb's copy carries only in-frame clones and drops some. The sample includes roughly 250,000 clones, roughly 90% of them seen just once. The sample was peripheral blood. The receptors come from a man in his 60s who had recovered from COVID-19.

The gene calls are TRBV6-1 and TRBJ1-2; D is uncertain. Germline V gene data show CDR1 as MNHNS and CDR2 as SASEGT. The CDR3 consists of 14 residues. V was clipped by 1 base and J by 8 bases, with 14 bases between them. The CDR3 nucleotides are TGTGCCAGCAGTGAAGGAGGGCCTCGTTTAGGCTACACCTTC. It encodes CASSEGGPRLGYTF.

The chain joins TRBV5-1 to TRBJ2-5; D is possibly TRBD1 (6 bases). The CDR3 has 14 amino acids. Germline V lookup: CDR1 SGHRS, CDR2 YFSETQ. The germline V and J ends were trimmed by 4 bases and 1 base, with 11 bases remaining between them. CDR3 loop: CASSETGIQETQYF. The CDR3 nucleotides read TGCGCCAGCAGCGAAACAGGGATCCAAGAGACCCAGTACTTC.

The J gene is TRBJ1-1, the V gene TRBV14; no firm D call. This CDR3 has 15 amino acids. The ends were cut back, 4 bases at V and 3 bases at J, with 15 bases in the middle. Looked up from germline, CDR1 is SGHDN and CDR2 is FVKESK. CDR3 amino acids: CASSLDTVMYTEAFF. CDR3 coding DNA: TGTGCCAGCAGCCTAGACACGGTTATGTACACTGAAGCTTTCTTT. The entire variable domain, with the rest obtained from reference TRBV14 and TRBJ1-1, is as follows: EAGVTQFPSHSVIEKGQTVTLRCDPISGHDNLYWYRRVMGKEIKFLLHFVKESKQDESGMPNNRFLAERTGGTYSTLKVQPAELEDSGVYFCASSLDTVMYTEAFFGQGTRLTVV.

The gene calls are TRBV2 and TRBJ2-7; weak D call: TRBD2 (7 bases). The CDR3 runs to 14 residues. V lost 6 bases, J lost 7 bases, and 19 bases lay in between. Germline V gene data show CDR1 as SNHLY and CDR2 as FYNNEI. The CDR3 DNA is TGTGCCAGCAGCCAGATAGGGGGAGGGCGGGAGCAGTACTTC. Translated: CASSQIGGGREQYF.

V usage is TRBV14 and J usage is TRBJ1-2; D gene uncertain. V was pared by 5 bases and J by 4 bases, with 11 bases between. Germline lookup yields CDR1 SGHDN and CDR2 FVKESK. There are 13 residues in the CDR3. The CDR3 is CASSSQPGYGYTF. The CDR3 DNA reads TGTGCCAGCAGCTCACAGCCAGGCTATGGCTACACCTTC.

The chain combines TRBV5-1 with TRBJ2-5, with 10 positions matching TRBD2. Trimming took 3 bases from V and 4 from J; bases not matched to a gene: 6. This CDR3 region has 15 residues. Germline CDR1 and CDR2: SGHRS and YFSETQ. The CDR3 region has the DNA TGCGCCAGCAGCTCGCCGAGCGGGGGGGCAGAGACCCAGTACTTC. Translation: CASSSPSGGAETQYF.

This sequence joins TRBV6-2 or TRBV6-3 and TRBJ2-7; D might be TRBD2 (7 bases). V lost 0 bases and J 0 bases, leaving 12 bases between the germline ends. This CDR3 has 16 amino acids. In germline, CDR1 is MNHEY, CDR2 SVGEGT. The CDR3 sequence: CASSYSRRGHSYEQYF. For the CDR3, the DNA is TGTGCCAGCAGTTACTCGCGGCGGGGGCACTCCTACGAGCAGTACTTC.

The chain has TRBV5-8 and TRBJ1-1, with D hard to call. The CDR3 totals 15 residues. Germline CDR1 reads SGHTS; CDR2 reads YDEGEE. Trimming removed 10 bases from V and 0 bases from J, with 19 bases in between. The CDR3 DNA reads TGTGCCGACCGACTGGGGAGGGTATTGAACACTGAAGCTTTCTTT. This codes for CADRLGRVLNTEAFF. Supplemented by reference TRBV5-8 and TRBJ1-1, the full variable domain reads EAGVTQSPTHLIKTRGQQATLRCSPISGHTSVYWYQQALGLGLQFLLWYDEGEERNRGNFPPRFSGRQFPNYSSELNVNALELEDSALYLCADRLGRVLNTEAFFGQGTRLTVV.

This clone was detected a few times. CDR3 sequence: CASSLRGAAFF. As DNA, the CDR3 is TGTGCCAGCAGTTTAAGGGGTGCCGCTTTCTTT. This chain links TRBV12-3 or TRBV12-4 with TRBJ1-1; possible D gene TRBD1, 5 bases. There are 11 residues in the CDR3. Trimming removed 2 bases at V and 11 bases at J, with 9 bases between.

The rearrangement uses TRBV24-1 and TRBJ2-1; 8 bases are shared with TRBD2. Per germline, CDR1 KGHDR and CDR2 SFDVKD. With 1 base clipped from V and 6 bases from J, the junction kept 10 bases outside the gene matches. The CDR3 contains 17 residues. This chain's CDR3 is CATSDFGGGPGRNEQFF. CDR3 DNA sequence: TGTGCCACCAGTGATTTTGGCGGGGGGCCAGGGCGCAATGAGCAGTTCTTC.

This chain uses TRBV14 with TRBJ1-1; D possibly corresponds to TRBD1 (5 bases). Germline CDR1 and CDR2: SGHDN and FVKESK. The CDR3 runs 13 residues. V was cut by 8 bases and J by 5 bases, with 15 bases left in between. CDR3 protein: CASGTTGETEAFF. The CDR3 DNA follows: TGTGCCAGCGGTACGACGGGGGAAACTGAAGCTTTCTTT.

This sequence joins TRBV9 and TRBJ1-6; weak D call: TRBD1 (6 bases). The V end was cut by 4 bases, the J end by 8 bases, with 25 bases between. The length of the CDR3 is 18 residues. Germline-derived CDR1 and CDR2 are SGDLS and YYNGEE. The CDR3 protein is CASSNVPGGTLLDSPLHF. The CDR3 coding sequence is TGTGCCAGCAGCAACGTCCCCGGGGGGACACTATTGGATTCACCCCTCCACTTT.

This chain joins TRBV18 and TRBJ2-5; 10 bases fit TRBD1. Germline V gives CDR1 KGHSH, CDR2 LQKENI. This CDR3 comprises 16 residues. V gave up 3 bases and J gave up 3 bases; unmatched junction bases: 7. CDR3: CASSPQTTGGEETQYF. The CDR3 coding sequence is TGTGCCAGCTCACCTCAAACGACAGGGGGCGAAGAGACCCAGTACTTC.

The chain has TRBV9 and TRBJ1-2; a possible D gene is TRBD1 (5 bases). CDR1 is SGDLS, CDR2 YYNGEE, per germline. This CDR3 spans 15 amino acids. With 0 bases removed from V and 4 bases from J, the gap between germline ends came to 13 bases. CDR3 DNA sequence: TGTGCCAGCAGCGTAGGAGGTTTCGGGGGCTATGGCTACACCTTC. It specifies CASSVGGFGGYGYTF.

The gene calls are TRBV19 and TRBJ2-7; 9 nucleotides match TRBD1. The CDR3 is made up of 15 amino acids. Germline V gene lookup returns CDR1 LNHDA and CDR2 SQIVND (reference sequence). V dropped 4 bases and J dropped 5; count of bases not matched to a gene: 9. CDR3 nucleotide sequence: TGTGCCAGTAGTACCCCCGGGACAGGGCGGGACGAGCAGTACTTC. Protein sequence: CASSTPGTGRDEQYF.

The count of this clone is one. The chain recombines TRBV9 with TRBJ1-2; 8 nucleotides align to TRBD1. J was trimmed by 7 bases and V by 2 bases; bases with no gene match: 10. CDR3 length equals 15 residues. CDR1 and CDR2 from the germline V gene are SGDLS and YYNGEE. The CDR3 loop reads CASSVSGQGVSGYTF. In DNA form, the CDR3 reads TGTGCCAGCAGCGTCTCCGGACAGGGCGTAAGTGGCTACACCTTC.

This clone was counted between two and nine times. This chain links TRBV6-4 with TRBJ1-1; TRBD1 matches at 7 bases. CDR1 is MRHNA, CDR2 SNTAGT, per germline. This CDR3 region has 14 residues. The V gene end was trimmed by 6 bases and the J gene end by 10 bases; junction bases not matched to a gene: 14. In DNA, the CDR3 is TGTGCCAGCAGCGAAACAGGGGAGGCCCGTGCAGCTTTCTTT. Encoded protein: CASSETGEARAAFF.

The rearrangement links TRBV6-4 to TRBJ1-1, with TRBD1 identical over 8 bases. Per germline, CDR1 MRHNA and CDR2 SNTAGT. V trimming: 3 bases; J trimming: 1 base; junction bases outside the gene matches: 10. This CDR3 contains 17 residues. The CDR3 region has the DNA TGTGCCAGCAGTGATTACCGAGGACAGGGACCGAACACTGAAGCTTTCTTT. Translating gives CASSDYRGQGPNTEAFF.

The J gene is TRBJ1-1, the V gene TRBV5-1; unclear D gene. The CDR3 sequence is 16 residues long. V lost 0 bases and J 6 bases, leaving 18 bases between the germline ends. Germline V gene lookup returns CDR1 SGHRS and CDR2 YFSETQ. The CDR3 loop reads CASSLVGSSRRAEAFF. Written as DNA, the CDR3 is TGCGCCAGCAGCTTGGTCGGGTCAAGTCGGCGCGCTGAAGCTTTCTTT.

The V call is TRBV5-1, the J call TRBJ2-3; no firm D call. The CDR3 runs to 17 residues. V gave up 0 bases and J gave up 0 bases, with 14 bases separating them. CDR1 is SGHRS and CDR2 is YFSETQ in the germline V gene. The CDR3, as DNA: TGCGCCAGCAGCTTGGCCGGTAGAATTCAAAGCACAGATACGCAGTATTTT. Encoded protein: CASSLAGRIQSTDTQYF. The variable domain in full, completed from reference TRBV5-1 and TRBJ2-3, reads KAGVTQTPRYLIKTRGQQVTLSCSPISGHRSVSWYQQTPGQGLQFLFEYFSETQRNKGNFPGRFSGRQFSNSRSEMNVSTLELGDSALYLCASSLAGRIQSTDTQYFGPGTRLTVL.